The 24 T cell receptor beta chains reported below all come from one sample, sequenced in a study of neurological immune-mediated disorders. The time point here: longitudinal time-point 3. One entry per CDR3 protein results from TCRdb running MiXCR on the 5' RACE reads. The repertoire has 53,000 or so distinct CDR3 sequences, roughly 8.8% of them found once; the top ten carry 1.9%. The sample comprised PBMCs. The receptors here all came from a woman aged 40-49 years in good health.

This clonotype occurred a few times. The chain uses TRBV7-3 and TRBJ1-6; D not certain. CDR1 SGHTA and CDR2 FQGTGA come from the germline V gene. There are 14 residues in the CDR3. Trimming removed 5 bases from V and 7 bases from J, with 12 bases in between. This CDR3 reads CASSDGYTNSPLHF. The CDR3 nucleotides are TGTGCCAGCAGCGACGGTTACACGAATTCACCCCTCCACTTT.

In its sample, this clonotype was seen many times. This chain joins TRBV10-3 and TRBJ2-1, with D uncertain. The ends were cut back, 10 bases at V and 0 bases at J, with 16 bases in the middle. The CDR3 runs 15 residues. From germline, CDR1 is ENHRY and CDR2 SYGVKD. CDR3 bases: TGTGCCACGTCCCTATATAGGAGCTCCTACAATGAGCAGTTCTTC. It codes for CATSLYRSSYNEQFF.

This clonotype occurred many times. The chain joins TRBV5-1 to TRBJ2-5; TRBD1 aligns across 8 bases. This CDR3 is 14 amino acids long. V gave up 5 bases and J gave up 3 bases; unmatched junction bases: 6. Germline assignment: CDR1 SGHRS and CDR2 YFSETQ. CDR3 sequence (DNA): TGCGCCAGCAGACCCGAGGACAGGGAAGAGACCCAGTACTTC. This codes for CASRPEDREETQYF.

This clonotype was counted ten times or more. J is TRBJ1-2 and V is TRBV5-1, with 7 bases fitting TRBD1. Germline V gene sequence: CDR1 SGHRS, CDR2 YFSETQ. The CDR3 runs to 12 residues. V gave up 6 bases and J gave up 5 bases; unmatched junction bases: 4. The DNA for the CDR3 is TGCGCCAGCACCGACAGGGCTTATGGCTACACCTTC. Protein: CASTDRAYGYTF.

This clonotype was observed at least ten times. V gene TRBV5-1 combines with J gene TRBJ1-2, with 11 bases that match TRBD1. CDR3 size: 16 residues. CDR1 and CDR2 (germline): SGHRS, YFSETQ. Trimming at V came to 2 bases and at J to 3 bases, leaving 6 bases not matched to a gene. CDR3 region: CASSLTGQGADYGYTF. DNA of the CDR3: TGCGCCAGCAGCTTAACCGGACAGGGGGCTGACTATGGCTACACCTTC. Combining the CDR3 with reference TRBV5-1 and TRBJ1-2 gives the whole variable domain KAGVTQTPRYLIKTRGQQVTLSCSPISGHRSVSWYQQTPGQGLQFLFEYFSETQRNKGNFPGRFSGRQFSNSRSEMNVSTLELGDSALYLCASSLTGQGADYGYTFGSGTRLTVV.

The table lists this clonotype with many counts. This sequence joins TRBV5-1 and TRBJ1-5; perhaps TRBD1 as D (6 bases). The CDR3 covers 15 residues. Germline V lookup: CDR1 SGHRS, CDR2 YFSETQ. Trimming left V 0 bases short and J 6 bases short, with 13 bases between. The CDR3 here is CASSLDPGAFQPQHF. In DNA form, the CDR3 reads TGCGCCAGCAGCTTGGATCCGGGGGCCTTTCAGCCCCAGCATTTT.

This clonotype showed up many times. The gene calls are TRBV20-1 and TRBJ1-6; unclear D gene. The CDR3 runs to 16 residues. V lost 3 bases, J lost 7 bases, and 19 bases lay in between. Germline CDR1 and CDR2: DFQATT and SNEGSKA (reference sequence). The DNA of the CDR3 is TGCAGTGCTAGTACCAAATCGGCGGCTCGAAATTCACCCCTCCACTTT. Its translation: CSASTKSAARNSPLHF.

This clonotype occurred many times. This chain links TRBV12-3 or TRBV12-4 with TRBJ1-5; D is ambiguous. This CDR3 comprises 15 residues. Trimming took 3 bases from V and 5 from J, leaving 14 bases between them. This CDR3 is CASSFGWGSYQPQHF. DNA of the CDR3: TGTGCCAGCAGTTTCGGCTGGGGTTCGTATCAGCCCCAGCATTTT.

In its sample, this clonotype was seen many times. The chain couples TRBV18 to TRBJ2-3, with 9 positions matching TRBD2. There are 16 residues in the CDR3. The trim removed 3 bases at V and 7 bases at J, leaving 11 bases unmatched. CDR1 and CDR2 from the germline V gene are KGHSH and LQKENI. This CDR3 reads CASSPPGGGAVNTQYF. In nucleotides, the CDR3 is TGTGCCAGCTCACCCCCTGGCGGGGGGGCGGTAAATACGCAGTATTTT.

The chain joins TRBV7-6 to TRBJ2-1, with 12 positions matching TRBD2. The V segment lost 3 bases and the J segment 6 bases; nucleotides outside the gene matches: 9. Germline V gives CDR1 SGHVS, CDR2 FNYEAQ. This CDR3 spans 17 amino acids. The CDR3, as DNA: TGTGCCAGCAGCTTGGGGACTAGCGGGCAAAATGGCAATGAGCAGTTCTTC. Its translation: CASSLGTSGQNGNEQFF.

This clonotype was observed many times. The chain employs TRBV5-6 and TRBJ2-3, with D unresolved. CDR3 length: 12 amino acids. The germline CDR1 and CDR2 sequences are SGHDT and YYEEEE. V lost 3 bases, J lost 2 bases, and 4 bases lay in between. CDR3 residues: CASSSYTDTQYF. As DNA, the CDR3 is TGTGCCAGCAGCTCCTACACAGATACGCAGTATTTT.

This clonotype has ten or more counts. The chain couples TRBV10-3 to TRBJ2-3; 7 nucleotides align to TRBD2. Germline CDR1 is ENHRY and CDR2 is SYGVKD. J was trimmed by 5 bases and V by 0 bases; bases with no gene match: 5. CDR3 length: 15 amino acids. For the CDR3, the DNA is TGTGCCATCAGTGAGTCGTTGGGGGGGAGAGATACGCAGTATTTT. It is translated as CAISESLGGRDTQYF.

This clonotype was seen many times. This chain joins TRBV4-3 and TRBJ1-2, with 8 nucleotides matching TRBD1. V shed 1 base, J shed 3 bases, and the junction held 13 bases outside the gene matches. Germline values: CDR1 LGHNA, CDR2 YSLEER. The CDR3 runs to 18 residues. DNA of the CDR3: TGCGCCAGCAGCCAAGCTAGGCAGGGGGCGGGAAACGACTATGGCTACACCTTC. This gives the protein CASSQARQGAGNDYGYTF.

This clonotype was counted ten times or more. The chain recombines TRBV29-1 with TRBJ1-1, with a weak D call TRBD1 (5 bases). Germline V gene data show CDR1 as SQVTM and CDR2 as ANQGSEA. The CDR3 has 15 amino acids. Deletions cut 3 bases from V and 4 bases from J, with 18 bases between. CDR3 sequence: CSVDRPGGGGTEAFF. The CDR3 DNA sequence: TGCAGCGTTGACCGGCCGGGCGGGGGAGGCACTGAAGCTTTCTTT.

V gene TRBV6-6 combines with J gene TRBJ1-3, with D uncertain. The V and J ends lost 8 bases and 4 bases respectively, with 9 bases between them. This CDR3 has 12 residues. Germline CDR1 MNHNY, CDR2 SVGAGI (reference sequence). The CDR3 DNA reads TGTGCCAGCGGGAGGGAGGGAAACACCATATATTTT. It is translated as CASGREGNTIYF.

This clonotype occurred many times. The chain couples TRBV20-1 to TRBJ1-2, with D possibly being TRBD1 (5 bases). This CDR3 contains 17 residues. Germline V CDR1 and CDR2: DFQATT, SNEGSKA (reference sequence). With 1 base removed from V and 4 bases from J, the gap between germline ends came to 22 bases. CDR3 in DNA: TGCAGTGCTAGAGTTCAGGACTCTTACAGGCTCGTCTATGGCTACACCTTC. Translation: CSARVQDSYRLVYGYTF.

This clonotype was recorded many times. The chain has TRBV10-3 and TRBJ2-5; 8 nucleotides agree with TRBD1. The length of the CDR3 is 15 residues. Trimming removed 0 bases from V and 5 bases from J; junction bases left unmatched: 5. CDR1 and CDR2 from the germline V gene are ENHRY and SYGVKD. The CDR3 DNA follows: TGTGCCATCAGTGAGTCGGGAGACAGGGGCGAGACCCAGTACTTC. Protein: CAISESGDRGETQYF.

This clonotype has a count of ten or more. This chain links TRBV5-1 with TRBJ2-7; D is ambiguous. Trimming left V 0 bases short and J 6 bases short, with 13 bases between. The length of the CDR3 is 14 residues. Germline V lookup: CDR1 SGHRS, CDR2 YFSETQ. The CDR3 spells CASSLAIGSVEQYF. CDR3 nucleotides: TGCGCCAGCAGCTTGGCCATAGGGTCGGTCGAGCAGTACTTC. The whole variable domain, remainder taken from reference TRBV5-1 and TRBJ2-7, is KAGVTQTPRYLIKTRGQQVTLSCSPISGHRSVSWYQQTPGQGLQFLFEYFSETQRNKGNFPGRFSGRQFSNSRSEMNVSTLELGDSALYLCASSLAIGSVEQYFGPGTRLTVT.

Only a few counts were recorded for this clonotype. The rearrangement links TRBV6-2 or TRBV6-3 to TRBJ2-3, with 12 bases identical to TRBD2. CDR3 length equals 18 residues. After removal of 6 bases from V and 1 base from J, the junction contained 11 bases not matched to a gene. Germline CDR1 is MNHEY and CDR2 is SVGEGT. In nucleotides, the CDR3 is TGTGCCAGCAGGCATACTAGCGGGAGGCGCGGCGGCACAGATACGCAGTATTTT. It specifies CASRHTSGRRGGTDTQYF.

This clonotype occurred many times. V and J are TRBV20-1 and TRBJ1-2; D is unclear. Trimming shortened V by 0 bases and J by 4 bases, and 6 bases separated the two germline ends. This CDR3 is 12 amino acids long. Germline V gene sequence: CDR1 DFQATT, CDR2 SNEGSKA (reference sequence). The CDR3: CSARDRSYGYTF. In DNA form, the CDR3 reads TGCAGTGCTAGAGATCGCAGCTATGGCTACACCTTC.

This clonotype was detected ten times or more. The CDR3, as DNA: TGTGCCAGCAGTTTAATGGCGGGGAACACTGAAGCTTTCTTT. It specifies CASSLMAGNTEAFF. The V gene is TRBV27, the J gene TRBJ1-1; no firm D call. From germline, CDR1 is MNHEY and CDR2 SMNVEV (reference sequence). The CDR3 extends over 14 amino acids. Trimming shortened V by 2 bases and J by 1 base, and 8 bases separated the two germline ends.

This clonotype was seen at least ten times. This CDR3 reads CASSFSKNEQFF. The CDR3 region has the DNA TGTGCCAGCAGTTTTTCCAAAAATGAGCAGTTCTTC. This chain joins TRBV6-2 or TRBV6-3 and TRBJ2-1; D remains ambiguous. The V gene's germline CDR1 is MNHEY and CDR2 SVGEGT. CDR3 length: 12 amino acids. V lost 4 bases to trimming and J lost 7 bases, with 8 bases between them.

This clonotype showed up many times. The J gene is TRBJ2-7, the V gene TRBV10-3; 7 bases agree with TRBD1. This CDR3 contains 14 residues. Germline values: CDR1 ENHRY, CDR2 SYGVKD. J gave up 2 bases and V 3 bases, and 4 bases lay outside the gene matches. CDR3 nucleotides: TGTGCCATCAGTGATTCGGGACAGCCCTACGAGCAGTACTTC. This translates into CAISDSGQPYEQYF.

This clonotype was seen only a few times. The chain carries TRBV10-3 and TRBJ2-3; D might be TRBD2 (6 bases). Germline loops: CDR1 ENHRY, CDR2 SYGVKD. Trimming left V 11 bases short and J 4 bases short, with 13 bases between. This CDR3 has 12 amino acids. The CDR3 reads CASWPGADTQYF. CDR3 nucleotides: TGTGCCTCCTGGCCGGGAGCAGATACGCAGTATTTT.